One TCR beta chain is described in this entry. This entry comes from a study of cytomegalovirus exposure and HLA in healthy donors. Both 60 Vbeta primers and 13 Jbeta primers went into the PCR. Assay used: immunoSEQ multiplex PCR; TCRdb lists only in-frame clones, some missing. Altogether some 95,000 clones are present, around 79% being singletons, with the ten largest covering 4.5% to 5%. After removal of 4 bases from V and 4 bases from J, the junction contained 3 bases not matched to a gene. Germline V CDR1 and CDR2: SQVTM, ANQGSEA. This CDR3 spans 14 amino acids. The sequenced sample was PBMCs. The sequence was obtained from a woman between 35 and 50 years old in good health and CMV-seronegative. The chain uses TRBV29-1 and TRBJ2-1; TRBD2 agrees at 11 bases. The CDR3 bases are TGCAGCGTTGGTGGGACTAGCGGTTACAATGAGCAGTTCTTC. Translating gives CSVGGTSGYNEQFF.